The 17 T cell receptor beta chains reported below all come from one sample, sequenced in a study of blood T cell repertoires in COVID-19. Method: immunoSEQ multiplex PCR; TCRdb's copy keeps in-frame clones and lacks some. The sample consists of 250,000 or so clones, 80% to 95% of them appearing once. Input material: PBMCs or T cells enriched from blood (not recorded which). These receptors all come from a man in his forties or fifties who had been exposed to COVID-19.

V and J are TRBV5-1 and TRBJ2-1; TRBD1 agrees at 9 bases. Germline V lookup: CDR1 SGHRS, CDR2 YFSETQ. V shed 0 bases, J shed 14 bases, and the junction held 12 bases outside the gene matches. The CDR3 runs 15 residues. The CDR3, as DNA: TGCGCCAGCAGCTTGGAAAAAAGGAAGGGACAGGGAGAGTTCTTC. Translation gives CASSLEKRKGQGEFF.

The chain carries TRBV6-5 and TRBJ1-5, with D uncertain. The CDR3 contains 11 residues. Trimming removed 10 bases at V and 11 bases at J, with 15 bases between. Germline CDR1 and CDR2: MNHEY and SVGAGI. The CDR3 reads CAILIGLSQHF. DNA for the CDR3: TGTGCCATCCTTATCGGGTTGTCCCAGCATTTT.

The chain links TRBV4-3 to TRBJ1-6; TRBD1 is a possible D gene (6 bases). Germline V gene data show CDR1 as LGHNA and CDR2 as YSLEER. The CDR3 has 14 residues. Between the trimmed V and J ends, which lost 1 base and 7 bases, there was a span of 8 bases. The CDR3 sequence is CASSQGQVNSPLHF. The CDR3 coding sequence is TGCGCCAGCAGCCAAGGACAGGTGAATTCACCCCTCCACTTT.

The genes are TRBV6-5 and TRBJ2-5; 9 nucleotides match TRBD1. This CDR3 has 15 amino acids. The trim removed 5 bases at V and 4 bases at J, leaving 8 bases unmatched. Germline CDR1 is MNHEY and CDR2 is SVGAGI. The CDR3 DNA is TGTGCCAGCAGTCCCCCGGGACAGGGTCGAGAGACCCAGTACTTC. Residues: CASSPPGQGRETQYF.

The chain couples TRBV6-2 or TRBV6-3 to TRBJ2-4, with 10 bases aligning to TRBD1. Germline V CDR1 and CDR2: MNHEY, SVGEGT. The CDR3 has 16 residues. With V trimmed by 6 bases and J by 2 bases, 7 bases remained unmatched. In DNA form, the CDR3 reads TGTGCCAGCAGCCCGACAGGGGGCGGGCCCAAAAACATTCAGTACTTC. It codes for CASSPTGGGPKNIQYF.

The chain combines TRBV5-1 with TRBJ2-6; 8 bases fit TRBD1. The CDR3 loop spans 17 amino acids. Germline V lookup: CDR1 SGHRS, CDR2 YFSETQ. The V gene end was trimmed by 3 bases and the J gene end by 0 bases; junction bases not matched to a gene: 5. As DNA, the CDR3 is TGCGCCAGCAGCTCGGGACAGGAAACCTCTGGGGCCAACGTCCTGACTTTC. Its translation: CASSSGQETSGANVLTF. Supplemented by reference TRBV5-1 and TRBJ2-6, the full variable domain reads KAGVTQTPRYLIKTRGQQVTLSCSPISGHRSVSWYQQTPGQGLQFLFEYFSETQRNKGNFPGRFSGRQFSNSRSEMNVSTLELGDSALYLCASSSGQETSGANVLTFGAGSRLTVL.

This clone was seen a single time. CDR3 loop: CASSSRLAGNSYEQYF. CDR3 DNA: TGTGCCAGCAGCTCAAGACTAGCGGGAAACTCCTACGAGCAGTACTTC. The V call is TRBV7-2, the J call TRBJ2-7, with 11 bases matching TRBD2. J was trimmed by 0 bases and V by 4 bases; bases with no gene match: 5. Germline V lookup: CDR1 SGHTA, CDR2 FQGNSA. This CDR3 spans 16 amino acids.

CDR3 nucleotides: TGTGCCAGCAGTTACTCCTCGGGGATCGCCTACGAGCAGTACTTC. Amino acids: CASSYSSGIAYEQYF. The chain links TRBV6-2 or TRBV6-3 to TRBJ2-7; tentative D call: TRBD2 (5 bases). Germline V gene sequence: CDR1 MNHEY, CDR2 SVGEGT. The CDR3 is 15 residues long. V lost 0 bases and J lost 2, with 11 bases in between.

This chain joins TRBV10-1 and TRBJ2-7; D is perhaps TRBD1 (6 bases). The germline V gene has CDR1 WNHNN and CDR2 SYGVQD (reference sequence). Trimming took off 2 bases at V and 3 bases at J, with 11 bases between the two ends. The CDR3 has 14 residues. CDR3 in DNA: TGCGCCAGCAGTGAGACAGGGAGTAACTACGAGCAGTACTTC. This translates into CASSETGSNYEQYF.

The CDR3 region is CASSGAINTEAFF. The CDR3, as DNA: TGCGCCAGCAGCGGGGCTATAAACACTGAAGCTTTCTTT. This chain connects TRBV5-1 to TRBJ1-1; D is perhaps TRBD1 (5 bases). The CDR3 is made up of 13 amino acids. Trimming removed 4 bases at V and 2 bases at J, with 9 bases between. Germline V gene sequence: CDR1 SGHRS, CDR2 YFSETQ.

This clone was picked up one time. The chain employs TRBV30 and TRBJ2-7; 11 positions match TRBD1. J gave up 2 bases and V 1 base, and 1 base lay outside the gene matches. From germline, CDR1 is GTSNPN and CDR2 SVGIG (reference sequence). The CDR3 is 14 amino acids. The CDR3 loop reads CAWSGTGGPYEQYF. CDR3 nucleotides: TGTGCCTGGAGTGGGACAGGGGGCCCCTACGAGCAGTACTTC.

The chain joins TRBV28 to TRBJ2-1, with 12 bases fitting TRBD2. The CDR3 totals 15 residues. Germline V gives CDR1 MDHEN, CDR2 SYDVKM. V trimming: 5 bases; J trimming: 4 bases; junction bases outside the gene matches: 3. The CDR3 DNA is TGTGCCAGCAGTCGGACTAGCGGGACTTACAATGAGCAGTTCTTC. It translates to CASSRTSGTYNEQFF.

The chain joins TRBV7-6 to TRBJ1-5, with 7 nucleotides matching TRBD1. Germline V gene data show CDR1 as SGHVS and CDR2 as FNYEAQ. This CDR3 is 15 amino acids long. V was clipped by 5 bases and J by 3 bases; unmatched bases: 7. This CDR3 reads CASSQSGGNNQPQHF. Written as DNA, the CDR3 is TGTGCCAGCAGCCAGTCAGGGGGTAACAATCAGCCCCAGCATTTT.

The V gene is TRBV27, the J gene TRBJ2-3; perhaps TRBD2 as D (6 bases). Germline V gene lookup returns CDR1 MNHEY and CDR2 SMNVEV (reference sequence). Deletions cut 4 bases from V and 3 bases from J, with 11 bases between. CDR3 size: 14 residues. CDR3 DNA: TGTGCCAGCAGTTACGGGAGTGGTACAGATACGCAGTATTTT. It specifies CASSYGSGTDTQYF.

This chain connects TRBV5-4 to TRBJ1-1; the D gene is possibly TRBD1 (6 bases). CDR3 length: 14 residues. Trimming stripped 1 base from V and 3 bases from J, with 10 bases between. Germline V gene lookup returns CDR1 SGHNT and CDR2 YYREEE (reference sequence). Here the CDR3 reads CASSLPGADTEAFF. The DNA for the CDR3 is TGTGCCAGCAGCTTGCCAGGGGCTGACACTGAAGCTTTCTTT.

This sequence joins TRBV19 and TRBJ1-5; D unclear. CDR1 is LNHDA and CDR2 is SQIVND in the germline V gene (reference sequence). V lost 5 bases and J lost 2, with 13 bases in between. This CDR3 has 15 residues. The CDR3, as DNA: TGTGCCAGTAGTCACGGACTTTTCGGCAATCAGCCCCAGCATTTT. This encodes CASSHGLFGNQPQHF. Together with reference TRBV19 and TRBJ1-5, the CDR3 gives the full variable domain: DGGITQSPKYLFRKEGQNVTLSCEQNLNHDAMYWYRQDPGQGLRLIYYSQIVNDFQKGDIAEGYSVSREKKESFPLTVTSAQKNPTAFYLCASSHGLFGNQPQHFGDGTRLSIL.

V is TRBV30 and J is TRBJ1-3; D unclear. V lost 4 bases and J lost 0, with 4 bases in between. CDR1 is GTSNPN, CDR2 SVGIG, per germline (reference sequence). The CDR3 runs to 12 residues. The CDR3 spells CAWTLSGNTIYF. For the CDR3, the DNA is TGTGCCTGGACCCTCTCTGGAAACACCATATATTTT.